These 31 T cell receptor beta chains originate from one sample sequenced in a study of regulatory T cells in long-lasting Graves disease. Sequencing libraries for TCR beta were prepared with iRepertoire HTBI primers and Arm-PCR of CDR3 regions. TCRdb analysed the multiplex PCR reads with MiXCR anew, one entry per CDR3 protein. The sample comprises 350,000 to 500,000 distinct CDR3 sequences, around 20% of which are singletons, and approximately 14% rests with the top ten. The time point: persistent/refractory GD, antithyroid drugs over 5 years with positive TRAb. Extracted PBMC RNA gave rise to the TCR library. The material was peripheral blood mononuclear cells (PBMCs), obtained when the disease was refractory, from a patient treated with antithyroid drugs. The origin of the receptors is a female donor with Graves disease.

This clonotype was found a few times. The rearrangement links TRBV24-1 to TRBJ1-5; TRBD1 matches 7 bases. CDR1 is KGHDR, CDR2 SFDVKD, per germline. The trim removed 4 bases at V and 2 bases at J, leaving 7 bases unmatched. CDR3 length equals 16 residues. The CDR3 DNA reads TGTGCCACCAGTGACCATCGACAGGGTGGCAATCAGCCCCAGCATTTT. Translating gives CATSDHRQGGNQPQHF.

The gene calls are TRBV19 and TRBJ2-5; TRBD2 aligns across 12 bases. Looked up from germline, CDR1 is LNHDA and CDR2 is SQIVND (reference sequence). V was clipped by 4 bases and J by 5 bases; unmatched bases: 8. The CDR3 has 16 residues. As DNA, the CDR3 is TGTGCCAGTAGTAGATGGACTAGCGGGATGGTGGAGACCCAGTACTTC. Translated: CASSRWTSGMVETQYF.

This clonotype was seen more than once but under ten times. The chain joins TRBV2 to TRBJ2-7; D may be TRBD1 (6 bases). CDR3 length: 12 residues. Deletions cut 6 bases from V and 6 bases from J, with 12 bases between. CDR1 and CDR2 from the germline V gene are SNHLY and FYNNEI. CDR3 in amino acids: CASRSGQSEQYF. CDR3 coding DNA: TGTGCCAGCAGATCTGGACAGAGCGAGCAGTACTTC.

The sample holds many counts of this clonotype. The chain joins TRBV15 to TRBJ1-3; D is unresolved. From germline, CDR1 is LNHNV and CDR2 YYDKDF (reference sequence). The CDR3 loop spans 14 amino acids. With 3 bases removed from V and 4 bases from J, the gap between germline ends came to 10 bases. CDR3 sequence (DNA): TGTGCCACCAGCAGTCAGGCGGGGGGAAACACCATATATTTT. The encoded protein is CATSSQAGGNTIYF.

This clonotype was detected a few times. J is TRBJ1-1 and V is TRBV25-1; D gene unclear. The germline V gene has CDR1 MGHDK and CDR2 SYGVNS. This CDR3 contains 13 residues. V was cut by 1 base and J by 3 bases, with 6 bases left in between. CDR3 sequence reads: CASSESGDTEAFF. The DNA of the CDR3 is TGTGCCAGCAGTGAATCTGGTGACACTGAAGCTTTCTTT.

The chain recombines TRBV20-1 with TRBJ1-6; maybe TRBD1 (6 bases). The CDR3 spans 12 residues. The V gene lost 8 bases and the J gene lost 9 bases, with 14 bases spanning the gap. The germline V gene encodes CDR1 DFQATT and CDR2 SNEGSKA (reference sequence). The CDR3: CSTQGTRSPLHF. As DNA, the CDR3 is TGCAGTACGCAGGGGACGCGTTCACCCCTCCACTTT.

This clonotype was seen repeatedly, ten times or more. The chain uses TRBV28 and TRBJ2-7; D might be TRBD2 (5 bases). This CDR3 comprises 12 residues. The V end lost 8 bases, the J end lost 8 bases, and 16 bases lay between the germline ends. CDR1 MDHEN and CDR2 SYDVKM come from the germline V gene. The DNA of the CDR3 is TGTGCCAGCTCGGAGGATTCGACGAAGCAGTACTTC. This codes for CASSEDSTKQYF.

Many counts were recorded for this clonotype. This chain links TRBV30 with TRBJ1-6; unclear D gene. Germline values: CDR1 GTSNPN, CDR2 SVGIG (reference sequence). CDR3 length: 13 amino acids. V lost 0 bases and J 6 bases, leaving 6 bases between the germline ends. CDR3 nucleotide sequence: TGTGCCTGGAGTGTACGGATTAATTCACCCCTCCACTTT. As protein: CAWSVRINSPLHF.

The chain has TRBV29-1 and TRBJ2-1; TRBD2 matches 13 bases. The CDR3 length is 14 residues. J gave up 10 bases and V 5 bases, and 8 bases lay outside the gene matches. Looked up from germline, CDR1 is SQVTM and CDR2 is ANQGSEA. Here the CDR3 DNA reads TGCAGCGTTCTCGGACTAGCGGGAGACCCCGAGCAGTTCTTC. This encodes CSVLGLAGDPEQFF.

The V and J genes are TRBV4-1 and TRBJ2-7; 10 bases line up with TRBD2. The germline CDR1 and CDR2 sequences are MGHRA and YSYEKL. CDR3 length equals 16 residues. V trimming: 2 bases; J trimming: 7 bases; junction bases outside the gene matches: 11. The CDR3 spells CASSQSNLAGEFEQYF. The CDR3 DNA follows: TGCGCCAGCAGCCAATCGAATCTAGCGGGAGAATTTGAGCAGTACTTC.

A remark on this clonotype: A single base separates this from a much larger clone, so it may be a read error. V and J are TRBV27 and TRBJ1-3, with 8 nucleotides matching TRBD1. The CDR3 has 15 residues. CDR1 is MNHEY, CDR2 SMNVEV, per germline (reference sequence). As DNA, the CDR3 is TGTGCCAGCAGCCCGGACAGGGTATCTGGAAACCCCATATATTTT. Translation gives CASSPDRVSGNPIYF.

The chain recombines TRBV2 with TRBJ2-3, with 9 bases matching TRBD2. V was pared by 6 bases and J by 2 bases, with 6 bases of the junction left unmatched. Per the germline V gene, CDR1 is SNHLY and CDR2 is FYNNEI. CDR3 length equals 15 residues. The CDR3 sequence: CASRTSGRPTDTQYF. In DNA, the CDR3 is TGTGCCAGCAGGACCAGCGGGAGGCCCACAGATACGCAGTATTTT.

Ten or more counts support this clonotype. In DNA form, the CDR3 reads TGTGCCAGCAGTTCCGTCGGGACATCGGGGACCCAGTACTTC. Protein sequence: CASSSVGTSGTQYF. The chain is built from TRBV27 and TRBJ2-5, with TRBD1 as a possible D gene (6 bases). Germline loops: CDR1 MNHEY, CDR2 SMNVEV (reference sequence). The CDR3 runs to 14 residues. V was pared by 4 bases and J by 7 bases, with 16 bases between.

This clonotype came up many times. The chain joins TRBV5-5 to TRBJ2-1; D perhaps matches TRBD1 (6 bases). This CDR3 spans 13 amino acids. Germline lookup yields CDR1 SGHKS and CDR2 YYEKEE (reference sequence). V gave up 5 bases and J gave up 4 bases, with 10 bases separating them. This CDR3 reads CASSQDRYNEQFF. In DNA form, the CDR3 reads TGTGCCAGCAGTCAGGACAGATACAATGAGCAGTTCTTC.

In regard to this clonotype: A much larger clone lies one base from this, so it may be a read error. The V call is TRBV2, the J call TRBJ1-1, with D possibly TRBD1 on 6 matching bases. V was shortened by 11 bases and J by 6 bases, with 13 bases between the two germline ends. This CDR3 contains 11 residues. The germline V gene encodes CDR1 SNHLY and CDR2 FYNNEI. CDR3 coding DNA: TGTGCCTGTCGGGGGGGCCCTGAAGCTTTCTTT. It yields the protein CACRGGPEAFF. The variable domain in full, with the rest retrieved from reference TRBV2 and TRBJ1-1, is EPEVTQTPSHQVTQMGQEVILRCVPISNHLYFYWYRQILGQKVEFLVSFYNNEISEKSEIFDDQFSVERPDGSNFTLKIRSTKLEDSAMYFCACRGGPEAFFGQGTRLTVV.

There are a few counts of this clonotype. The chain couples TRBV12-3 or TRBV12-4 to TRBJ1-5; possibly TRBD1 for D (5 bases). The CDR3 is made up of 16 amino acids. The V and J ends lost 4 bases and 0 bases respectively, with 13 bases between them. The CDR3 loop is CASSSQWGYSNQPQHF. DNA of the CDR3: TGTGCCAGCAGTTCCCAATGGGGCTATAGCAATCAGCCCCAGCATTTT.

This clonotype was detected ten times or more. The CDR3 is CASSPAGSNYGYTF. For the CDR3, the DNA is TGTGCCAGCAGCCCGGCAGGTTCGAACTATGGCTACACCTTC. The gene calls are TRBV3-1 and TRBJ1-2; the D is unclear. V lost 4 bases, J lost 2 bases, and 11 bases lay in between. Germline loops: CDR1 LGHDT, CDR2 YNNKEL (reference sequence). The CDR3 runs to 14 residues.

The chain is built from TRBV2 and TRBJ2-2; 13 bases fit TRBD2. The J segment lost 1 base and the V segment lost 5 bases, leaving 4 bases of the junction unmatched. This CDR3 contains 17 residues. Germline V CDR1 and CDR2: SNHLY, FYNNEI. The DNA for the CDR3 is TGTGCCAGCAGTCGGACTAGCGGGAGACTGAACACCGGGGAGCTGTTTTTT. This codes for CASSRTSGRLNTGELFF.

In this sample, this clonotype turned up a few times. V usage is TRBV6-5 and J usage is TRBJ2-2, with 10 positions matching TRBD2. CDR3 size: 16 residues. CDR1 is MNHEY and CDR2 is SVGAGI in the germline V gene. V dropped 4 bases and J dropped 4; count of bases not matched to a gene: 6. Here the CDR3 DNA reads TGTGCCAGCAGTTTTGCTAGCGGGAGTATCACCGGGGAGCTGTTTTTT. It codes for CASSFASGSITGELFF.

There are a few counts of this clonotype. This sequence joins TRBV5-5 and TRBJ2-5; D might be TRBD2 (6 bases). Germline loops: CDR1 SGHKS, CDR2 YYEKEE (reference sequence). V was shortened by 1 base and J by 5 bases, with 15 bases between the two germline ends. CDR3 length: 15 amino acids. The CDR3 region is CASSLFWDRGETQYF. The DNA for the CDR3 is TGTGCCAGCAGCTTGTTCTGGGACCGGGGGGAGACCCAGTACTTC.

The V gene is TRBV12-3 or TRBV12-4, the J gene TRBJ2-1; 13 nucleotides agree with TRBD2. V trimming: 4 bases; J trimming: 2 bases; junction bases outside the gene matches: 8. This CDR3 region has 18 residues. CDR3 bases: TGTGCCAGCAGTTCCCGGACTAGCGGGAGAAACCCCTACAATGAGCAGTTCTTC. It is translated as CASSSRTSGRNPYNEQFF.

The chain uses TRBV7-2 and TRBJ1-2; D gene uncertain. Trimming pared 2 bases from V and 4 bases from J, leaving 14 bases between. The CDR3 is made up of 15 amino acids. CDR1 and CDR2 (germline): SGHTA, FQGNSA. In DNA, the CDR3 is TGTGCCAGCAGCTTATCGAGGATGAAAAGCTATGGCTACACCTTC. Translating gives CASSLSRMKSYGYTF.

This clonotype was seen a handful of times. The rearrangement joins TRBV28 to TRBJ2-1; 16 bases line up with TRBD2. CDR3 size: 17 residues. V shed 2 bases, J shed 4 bases, and the junction held 2 bases outside the gene matches. Germline values: CDR1 MDHEN, CDR2 SYDVKM. The CDR3 DNA reads TGTGCCAGCAGTTTAATGGGACTAGCGGGAGGGTACAATGAGCAGTTCTTC. It specifies CASSLMGLAGGYNEQFF.

About this clonotype: A much larger clone lies a single base off, so this may be a read error. V usage is TRBV6-1 and J usage is TRBJ2-7; D is perhaps TRBD1 (6 bases). The CDR3 loop spans 18 amino acids. From germline, CDR1 is MNHNS and CDR2 SASEGT. CDR3 loop: CASRETTTRGPRSYERYF. In nucleotides, the CDR3 is TGTGCCAGCAGAGAGACAACGACCAGGGGCCCGAGATCCTACGAGCGGTACTTC.

This clonotype was counted only a few times. The rearrangement joins TRBV6-1 to TRBJ1-6; D is undetermined. Germline V gives CDR1 MNHNS, CDR2 SASEGT. This CDR3 spans 15 amino acids. The ends were cut back, 5 bases at V and 4 bases at J, with 12 bases in the middle. DNA of the CDR3: TGTGCCAGCAGTACCCGACGGGAGTATAATTCACCCCTCCACTTT. This codes for CASSTRREYNSPLHF.

This clonotype was counted between two and nine times. The gene calls are TRBV7-8 and TRBJ1-4; a weak D match, TRBD1 (6 bases). The CDR3 runs to 14 residues. Germline V lookup: CDR1 SGHVS, CDR2 FQNEAQ. The V and J ends lost 3 bases and 7 bases respectively, with 12 bases between them. The CDR3 protein is CASSFMGAVEKLFF. The CDR3 DNA follows: TGTGCCAGCAGCTTTATGGGGGCTGTTGAAAAACTGTTTTTT.

This CDR3 reads CSAREPNRATNEKLFF. The CDR3 coding sequence is TGCAGTGCTAGAGAACCCAACAGGGCAACTAATGAAAAACTGTTTTTT. V gene TRBV20-1 combines with J gene TRBJ1-4; a weak D match, TRBD1 (6 bases). Trimming cost V 0 bases and J 0 bases, with 11 bases left between them. This CDR3 has 16 amino acids. Looked up from germline, CDR1 is DFQATT and CDR2 is SNEGSKA (reference sequence).

The J gene is TRBJ1-5, the V gene TRBV19, with TRBD1 as a possible D gene (6 bases). Deletions cut 2 bases from V and 4 bases from J, with 12 bases between. The germline gives CDR1 LNHDA, CDR2 SQIVND (reference sequence). The CDR3 contains 15 residues. The CDR3 bases are TGTGCCAGTAGTATACCCGGACAGCCGAATCAGCCCCAGCATTTT. Residues: CASSIPGQPNQPQHF.

The chain combines TRBV7-9 with TRBJ1-6, with TRBD1 identical over 7 bases. The germline gives CDR1 SEHNR, CDR2 FQNEAQ (reference sequence). The CDR3 contains 14 residues. V shed 5 bases, J shed 8 bases, and the junction held 6 bases outside the gene matches. CDR3 DNA: TGTGCCAGCAGCCCCGGGACAGCTCATTCACCCCTCCACTTT. It translates to CASSPGTAHSPLHF.

This chain connects TRBV12-3 or TRBV12-4 to TRBJ2-7; D not resolved. Trimming cost V 0 bases and J 1 base, with 4 bases left between them. This CDR3 comprises 13 residues. The CDR3 spells CASSLAESYEQYF. The CDR3 DNA sequence: TGTGCCAGCAGTTTAGCGGAGTCCTACGAGCAGTACTTC.

About this clonotype: A read error is possible here, since a much larger clone lies one base away. CDR3 in amino acids: CAGSTGTGYYGYTF. The CDR3 DNA sequence: TGTGCCGGCAGCACCGGGACAGGGTACTATGGCTACACCTTC. This sequence joins TRBV28 and TRBJ1-2, with TRBD1 matching over 9 bases. The CDR3 has 14 amino acids. The germline CDR1 and CDR2 sequences are MDHEN and SYDVKM.